Presented here are 9 T cell receptor beta chains from one specimen sequenced in a study of radiotherapy plus CTLA-4 blockade in lung cancer. Clones were sequenced by immunoSEQ multiplex PCR, and TCRdb holds only the in-frame ones, with some missing. This sample has 85,000 to 100,000 clones, with around 87% found just once. The sample consisted of peripheral blood, taken from a patient treated with radiotherapy plus ipilimumab. These receptors were taken from a human donor with non-small cell lung cancer that progressed on radiotherapy plus ipilimumab.

This sequence joins TRBV11-2 and TRBJ2-3, with D possibly matching TRBD2 (6 bases). Per germline, CDR1 SGHAT and CDR2 FQNNGV. Trimming removed 1 base from V and 3 bases from J, with 14 bases in between. The CDR3 extends over 16 amino acids. CDR3 nucleotides: TGTGCCAGCAGCTTAGGATCCGGCGGGACGACAGATACGCAGTATTTT. Protein sequence: CASSLGSGGTTDTQYF.

The chain uses TRBV7-8 and TRBJ1-2, with a weak D call TRBD1 (6 bases). Trimming shortened V by 1 base and J by 4 bases, and 16 bases separated the two germline ends. The CDR3 contains 16 residues. Per germline, CDR1 SGHVS and CDR2 FQNEAQ. The CDR3 region is CASSLVDGGLGYGYTF. The DNA for the CDR3 is TGTGCCAGCAGCTTAGTCGACGGGGGGCTAGGCTATGGCTACACCTTC.

V and J are TRBV4-3 and TRBJ1-2; 11 bases match TRBD1. CDR1 is LGHNA and CDR2 is YSLEER in the germline V gene. Unmatched junction bases numbered 2, after V lost 2 bases and J lost 6 bases. The CDR3 sequence is 14 residues long. CDR3 residues: CASSQPGQGDGYTF. CDR3 in DNA: TGCGCCAGCAGCCAACCGGGACAGGGGGATGGCTACACCTTC.

This clone occurred a few times. The chain joins TRBV7-9 to TRBJ1-5; unclear D gene. Deletions cut 3 bases from V and 0 bases from J, with 3 bases between. CDR1 is SEHNR and CDR2 is FQNEAQ in the germline V gene (reference sequence). The CDR3 sequence is 13 residues long. The CDR3 here is CASSFDSNQPQHF. The CDR3, as DNA: TGTGCCAGCAGCTTTGATAGCAATCAGCCCCAGCATTTT.

The chain carries TRBV11-3 and TRBJ2-5; 15 bases line up with TRBD2. This CDR3 spans 18 amino acids. Trimming removed 1 base from V and 4 bases from J; junction bases left unmatched: 7. CDR1 SGHNT and CDR2 YENEEA come from the germline V gene. The CDR3 DNA sequence: TGTGCCAGCAGCTTAGTAGGACTAGCGGGAGGGCCGGCAGAGACCCAGTACTTC. It specifies CASSLVGLAGGPAETQYF. Combining the CDR3 with reference TRBV11-3 and TRBJ2-5 gives the whole variable domain EAGVVQSPRYKIIEKKQPVAFWCNPISGHNTLYWYLQNLGQGPELLIRYENEEAVDDSQLPKDRFSAERLKGVDSTLKIQPAELGDSAVYLCASSLVGLAGGPAETQYFGPGTRLLVL.

V usage is TRBV2 and J usage is TRBJ2-7, with 8 bases aligning to TRBD1. Germline CDR1 and CDR2: SNHLY and FYNNEI. CDR3 length: 14 residues. V lost 7 bases to trimming and J lost 1 base; unmatched junction nucleotides: 6. The CDR3, as DNA: TGTGCCAGCAATGACAGGGGACAGTCCTACGAGCAGTACTTC. It codes for CASNDRGQSYEQYF.

The rearrangement joins TRBV5-4 to TRBJ1-4; D not certain. This CDR3 is built from 13 residues. Per the germline V gene, CDR1 is SGHNT and CDR2 is YYREEE (reference sequence). V was pared by 5 bases and J by 8 bases, with 13 bases between. CDR3: CASREAGNEKLFF. In nucleotides, the CDR3 is TGTGCCAGCAGGGAGGCTGGAAACGAAAAACTGTTTTTT.

V gene TRBV9 combines with J gene TRBJ2-2, with D perhaps matching TRBD1 or TRBD2 (6 bases each). Germline CDR1 reads SGDLS; CDR2 reads YYNGEE. Trimming removed 4 bases from V and 1 base from J, with 14 bases in between. CDR3 length: 16 residues. DNA of the CDR3: TGTGCCAGCAGCACCCGAGGGGGGTTGAACACCGGGGAGCTGTTTTTT. This encodes CASSTRGGLNTGELFF.

The chain employs TRBV11-3 and TRBJ2-7; D not certain. V was pared by 5 bases and J by 3 bases, with 5 bases between. There are 11 residues in the CDR3. In germline, CDR1 is SGHNT, CDR2 YENEEA. The CDR3 nucleotides are TGTGCCAGCAGCCAAAGCTACGAGCAGTACTTC. Translating it yields CASSQSYEQYF.